These T cell receptor beta chains were read from a single sample in a study of a mutant IDH1 vaccine in newly diagnosed glioma. Using immunoSEQ multiplex PCR, the repertoire was profiled, and TCRdb retains in-frame clones only, with some absent. This table has tens of thousands of clones, approximately 83% appearing once. Sequencing used PBMCs, obtained from a glioma patient treated with radiotherapy, temozolomide or both. The receptors were sampled from a woman aged 50 to 60 with glioma. CDR3s include the opening cysteine and the closing phenylalanine or tryptophan. The order of the fields is V gene, clone size, D gene, J gene, CDR3 protein, CDR3 DNA. A D gene is named only where the DNA matches it firmly. The listing skips clone size in some rows; elsewhere it reads once, few, many or a size class.

V gene: TRBV30; clone size: NA; D gene: NA; J gene: TRBJ1-3; CDR3 protein: CAWSVYLGNTIYF; CDR3 DNA: TGTGCCTGGAGTGTGTACCTTGGAAACACCATATATTTT
V gene: TRBV30; clone size: once; D gene: NA; J gene: TRBJ2-3; CDR3 protein: CAWSRGSTDTQYF; CDR3 DNA: TGTGCCTGGAGTAGGGGTTCAACGGATACGCAGTATTTT
V gene: TRBV7-9; clone size: once; D gene: NA; J gene: TRBJ2-5; CDR3 protein: CASSLVGEETQYF; CDR3 DNA: TGTGCCAGCAGCTTGGTGGGAGAAGAGACCCAGTACTTC
V gene: TRBV29-1; clone size: NA; D gene: NA; J gene: TRBJ2-7; CDR3 protein: CSALGPGDEQYF; CDR3 DNA: TGCAGCGCCCTAGGACCCGGCGACGAGCAGTACTTC
V gene: TRBV7-2; clone size: NA; D gene: NA; J gene: TRBJ1-5; CDR3 protein: CASSLAGRSNQPQHF; CDR3 DNA: TGTGCCAGCAGCTTAGCGGGTCGCAGCAATCAGCCCCAGCATTTT
V gene: TRBV5-4; clone size: NA; D gene: TRBD1; J gene: TRBJ1-5; CDR3 protein: CASSPGTGKDQPQHF; CDR3 DNA: TGTGCCAGCAGCCCCGGGACAGGGAAGGATCAGCCCCAGCATTTT
V gene: TRBV25-1; clone size: NA; D gene: TRBD2; J gene: TRBJ2-3; CDR3 protein: CASSQLLAGGGDTQYF; CDR3 DNA: TGTGCCAGCAGTCAACTACTAGCGGGAGGCGGCGATACGCAGTATTTT
V gene: TRBV7-6; clone size: once; D gene: NA; J gene: TRBJ2-2; CDR3 protein: CASSLGTDSGELFF; CDR3 DNA: TGTGCCAGCAGCTTAGGCACGGACTCCGGGGAGCTGTTTTTT
V gene: TRBV25-1; clone size: NA; D gene: NA; J gene: TRBJ1-5; CDR3 protein: CASSPGNEPQHF; CDR3 DNA: TGTGCCAGCAGCCCCGGCAACGAGCCCCAGCATTTT
V gene: TRBV2; clone size: NA; D gene: NA; J gene: TRBJ2-1; CDR3 protein: CASRVTAYNEQFF; CDR3 DNA: TGTGCCAGCAGGGTCACTGCCTACAATGAGCAGTTCTTC
V gene: TRBV6-5; clone size: NA; D gene: NA; J gene: TRBJ1-4; CDR3 protein: CASSAITGGEEKLFF; CDR3 DNA: TGTGCCAGCAGTGCAATCACGGGGGGAGAAGAAAAACTGTTTTTT
V gene: TRBV19; clone size: NA; D gene: TRBD1; J gene: TRBJ1-1; CDR3 protein: CASSLYRGLTEAFF; CDR3 DNA: TGTGCCAGTAGTCTTTACAGGGGGTTGACTGAAGCTTTCTTT
V gene: TRBV6-5; clone size: NA; D gene: NA; J gene: TRBJ2-1; CDR3 protein: CASSGGPSYNEQFF; CDR3 DNA: TGTGCCAGCAGTGGGGGCCCCTCCTACAATGAGCAGTTCTTC
V gene: TRBV6-7; clone size: NA; D gene: TRBD2; J gene: TRBJ2-1; CDR3 protein: CASSFIAGAYNEQFF; CDR3 DNA: TGTGCCAGCAGTTTTATAGCGGGGGCCTACAATGAGCAGTTCTTC
V gene: TRBV9; clone size: NA; D gene: NA; J gene: TRBJ2-1; CDR3 protein: CASSVDGESEQFF; CDR3 DNA: TGTGCCAGCAGCGTAGACGGGGAAAGTGAGCAGTTCTTC
V gene: TRBV27; clone size: medium-sized; D gene: TRBD1; J gene: TRBJ1-2; CDR3 protein: CASSPTGGSGYGYTF; CDR3 DNA: TGTGCCAGCAGCCCGACAGGGGGAAGCGGCTATGGCTACACCTTC
V gene: TRBV14; clone size: NA; D gene: NA; J gene: TRBJ1-3; CDR3 protein: CASRGAGNTIYF; CDR3 DNA: TGTGCCAGCAGGGGAGCTGGAAACACCATATATTTT
V gene: TRBV7-2; clone size: NA; D gene: NA; J gene: TRBJ2-7; CDR3 protein: CASSFFGQNYEQYF; CDR3 DNA: TGTGCCAGCAGCTTCTTCGGCCAGAACTACGAGCAGTACTTC
V gene: TRBV6-5; clone size: NA; D gene: TRBD1; J gene: TRBJ1-1; CDR3 protein: CASSYTGAGTEAFF; CDR3 DNA: TGTGCCAGCAGTTATACAGGGGCAGGCACTGAAGCTTTCTTT
V gene: TRBV9; clone size: NA; D gene: NA; J gene: TRBJ2-3; CDR3 protein: CASSVDGGRTDTQYF; CDR3 DNA: TGTGCCAGCAGCGTAGATGGGGGGCGAACAGATACGCAGTATTTT
V gene: TRBV7-2; clone size: NA; D gene: NA; J gene: TRBJ1-1; CDR3 protein: CASSLVTGTNTEAFF; CDR3 DNA: TGTGCCAGCAGCTTAGTTACAGGGACGAACACTGAAGCTTTCTTT
V gene: TRBV5-6; clone size: NA; D gene: NA; J gene: TRBJ1-1; CDR3 protein: CASSPGRGANEAFF; CDR3 DNA: TGTGCCAGCAGCCCAGGAAGAGGGGCTAATGAAGCTTTCTTT